This is a list of T cell receptor beta chains from one sample in a study of shared T cell receptors in the human thymus. Clones were sequenced by immunoSEQ multiplex PCR, and TCRdb holds only the in-frame ones, with some missing. The top ten hold over 0.008% of the sample, which has 720,000 or so clones, 70% to 90% seen once. The data were also submitted as part of a second study, on human thymus T cells.

The sample taken for sequencing was thymocytes. These receptors were collected from a girl under two years old with a congenital heart defect. The conserved cysteine and the conserved F or W are not part of the CDR3 here.

V gene,CDR3 protein
TRBV28,ASSLGGSTDTQY
TRBV7-6,ASSHTVSSNEKLF
TRBV27,ASSLSGGRRAF
TRBV9,ASSTNRDSYGYT
TRBV7-2,ASSLRGGGLVTSPYEQF
TRBV6-1,ASSEKDGQGQPQH
TRBV20-1,SSGLDTQY
TRBV10-3,AISEFRGNEKLF
TRBV10-3,AISESGAEEKLF
TRBV5-1,ASSEDSDGRYTGELF
TRBV10-2,ASSSMGQENTEAF
TRBV5-4,ASSLMSGGDYEQY
TRBV9,ASSVRNYGYT
TRBV11-2,ASSHRGRGHLEGYT
TRBV5-4,ASSLNRRLAGGPNEQY
TRBV7-8,ASSLSIVGGGELF
TRBV15,ATSRGKTESYEQY
TRBV9,ASSVARSGQPQH
TRBV30,AWSAFAGGRIYEQY
TRBV28,ASSPLASGGLKETQY
TRBV5-1,ASSSRGQPPNTEAF
TRBV28,ASSFWAGNYGYT
TRBV5-1,ASSLGLIHGYT
TRBV7-9,ASSLDSNGYT
TRBV27,ASSLMGQKFTDTQY
TRBV29-1,SVRQPSGNTIY
TRBV9,ASSATTGGKRTDTQY
TRBV28,ASTGTGYQETQY
TRBV6-1,ASLGWGLNGYT
TRBV14,ASSFRQGKKYGYT
TRBV5-5,ASSSSLGGGSGYT
TRBV4-2,ASSRRGGGETQY
TRBV5-4,ASSFDRDTGELF
TRBV5-6,ASSFRGNEQF
TRBV30,AWSRGWQINQPQH
TRBV10-3,AISFGQGNNYGYT
TRBV7-2,ASSFTTYTGELF
TRBV7-6,ASSLRLQGGNSYNSPLH
TRBV6-4,ASRASGKSYNEQF
TRBV9,ASSDEGSYNEQF
TRBV2,ASETTSGSTDTQY
TRBV9,ASTPSDSGQNTEAF
TRBV5-1,ASSSVKRQEGYT
TRBV7-9,ASRTLSPGNEGEAF
TRBV5-4,ASSLGGPGESPLH
TRBV28,ASSGPGTAPPYEQY
TRBV19,ASSIAFGGGNTIY
TRBV5-4,ASSFVVGLASETQY
TRBV28,ASSLGTALDNQPQH
TRBV5-1,ASSLVSLHRGGYGYT
TRBV5-4,ASSHTSGGRTDTQY
TRBV5-1,ASSLGGTRQF
TRBV27,ASSLQGGTGEINYGYT
TRBV5-1,ASSGDRGQNLV